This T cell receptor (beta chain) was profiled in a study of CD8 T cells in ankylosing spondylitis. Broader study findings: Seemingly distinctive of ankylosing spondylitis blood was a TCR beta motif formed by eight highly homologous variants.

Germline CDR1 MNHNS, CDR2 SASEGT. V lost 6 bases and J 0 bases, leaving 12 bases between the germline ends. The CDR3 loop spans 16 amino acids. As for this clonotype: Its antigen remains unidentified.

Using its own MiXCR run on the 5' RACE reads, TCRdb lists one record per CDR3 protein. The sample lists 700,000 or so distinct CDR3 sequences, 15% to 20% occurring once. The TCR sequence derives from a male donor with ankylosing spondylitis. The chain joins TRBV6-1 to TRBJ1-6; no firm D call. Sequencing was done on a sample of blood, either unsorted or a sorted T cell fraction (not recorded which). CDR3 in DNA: TGTGCCAGCAGCCCAATGAGGAGCTCCTATAATTCACCCCTCCACTTT. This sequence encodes CASSPMRSSYNSPLHF.